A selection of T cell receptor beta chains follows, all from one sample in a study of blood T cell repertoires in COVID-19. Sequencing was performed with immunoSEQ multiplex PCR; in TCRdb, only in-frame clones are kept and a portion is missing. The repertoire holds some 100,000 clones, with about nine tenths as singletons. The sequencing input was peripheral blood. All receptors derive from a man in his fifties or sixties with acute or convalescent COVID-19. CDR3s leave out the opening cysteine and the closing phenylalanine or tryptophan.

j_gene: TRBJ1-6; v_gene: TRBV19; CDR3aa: ASSSFRKTLSPLH
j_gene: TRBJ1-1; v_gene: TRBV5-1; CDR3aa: ASSLAMGQGAEAF
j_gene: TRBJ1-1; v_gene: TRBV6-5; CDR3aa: ASNLSRGGGGAF
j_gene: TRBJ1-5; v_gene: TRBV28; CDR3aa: ASSQRHPSYGRVPEPQH
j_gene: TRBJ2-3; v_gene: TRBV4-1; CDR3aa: ASSPSGTDTQY
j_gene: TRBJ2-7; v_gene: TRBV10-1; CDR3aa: ASSGGRRTGNFYEQY
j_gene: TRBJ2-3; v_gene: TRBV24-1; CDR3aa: ATNRDTRPRTDTQY
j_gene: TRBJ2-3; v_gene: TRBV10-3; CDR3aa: AISVGTSGLLTDTQY
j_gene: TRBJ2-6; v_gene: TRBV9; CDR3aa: ASTTGTGLPGANVLT
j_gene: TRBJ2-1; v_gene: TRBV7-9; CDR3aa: ASSLDPAGGPGSYNEQF
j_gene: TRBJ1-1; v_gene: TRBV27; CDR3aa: ASSIGQGAAF
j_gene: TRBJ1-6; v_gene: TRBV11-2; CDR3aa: ASSPRERNNSPLH
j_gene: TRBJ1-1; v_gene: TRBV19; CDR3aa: ASSIRDSGHTEAF
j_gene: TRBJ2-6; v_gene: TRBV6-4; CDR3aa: ASSDGDSGANVLT
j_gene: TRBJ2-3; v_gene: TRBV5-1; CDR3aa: ASSLRLAETTDTQY
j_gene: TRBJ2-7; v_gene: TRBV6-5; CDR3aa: ASSLTSGAYYEQY
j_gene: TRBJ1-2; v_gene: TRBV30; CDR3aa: ACQSYGYT
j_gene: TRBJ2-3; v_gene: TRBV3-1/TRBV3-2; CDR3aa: ASSQDGAGLAGGPDTQY
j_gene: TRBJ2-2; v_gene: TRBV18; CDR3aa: ASSPPDRPTGVAGELF
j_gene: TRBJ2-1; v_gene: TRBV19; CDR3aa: ASSTSGAGPNEQF
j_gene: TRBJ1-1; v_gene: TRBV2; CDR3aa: ASTGGLVNTEAF
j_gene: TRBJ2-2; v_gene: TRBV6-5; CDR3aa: ASTPGVGDTGELF
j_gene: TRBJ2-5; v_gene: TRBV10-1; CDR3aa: ASSESSTGGDETQY
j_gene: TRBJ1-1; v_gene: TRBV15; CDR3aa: ATSRDRQGAAEAF
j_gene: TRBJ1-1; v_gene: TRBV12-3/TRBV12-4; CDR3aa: ASSLAGDTEAF
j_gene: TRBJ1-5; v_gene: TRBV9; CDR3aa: ASSARDSLNQPQH
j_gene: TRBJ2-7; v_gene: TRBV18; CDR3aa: ASSPDSLKAYEQY
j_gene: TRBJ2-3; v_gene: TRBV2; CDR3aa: ASSSSRGINTQY
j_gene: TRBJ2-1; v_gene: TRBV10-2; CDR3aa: ASSFDPRGEQF
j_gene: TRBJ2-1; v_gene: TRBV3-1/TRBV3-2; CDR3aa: ASSHTSGSSYNEQF
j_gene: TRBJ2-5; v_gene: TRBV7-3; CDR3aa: ASSVEYQETQY
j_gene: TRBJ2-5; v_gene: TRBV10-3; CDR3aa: AIGSGGDETQY
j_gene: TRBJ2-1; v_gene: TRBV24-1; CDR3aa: ATSARLAGGPGEQF
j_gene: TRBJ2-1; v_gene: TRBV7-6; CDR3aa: ASSLAAGATNEQF
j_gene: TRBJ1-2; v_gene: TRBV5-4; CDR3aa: ASTLGQNYGYT
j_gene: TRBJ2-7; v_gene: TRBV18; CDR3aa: ASSPIAADTSFGTWEQY
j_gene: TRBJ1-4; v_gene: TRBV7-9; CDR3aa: ASSLDRDSNEKLF
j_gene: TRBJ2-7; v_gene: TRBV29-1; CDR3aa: SVRGLAIYEQY
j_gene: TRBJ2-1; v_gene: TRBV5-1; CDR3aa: ASSLAYEQF
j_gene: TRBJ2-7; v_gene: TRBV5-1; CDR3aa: ASSLRGGTVYEQY
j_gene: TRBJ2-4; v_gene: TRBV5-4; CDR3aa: ASISSGRGNIQY
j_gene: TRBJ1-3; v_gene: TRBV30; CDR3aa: AWSVRFPGTGNTIY
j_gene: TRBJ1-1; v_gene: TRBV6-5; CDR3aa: ASSYLRMGGNTEAF
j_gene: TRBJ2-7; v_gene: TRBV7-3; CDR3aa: ASSLGRGGSGHEQY
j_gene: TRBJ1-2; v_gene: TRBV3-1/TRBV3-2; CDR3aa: ASSHTYRTERYGYT
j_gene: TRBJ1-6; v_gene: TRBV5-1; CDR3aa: ASSTGTPLSHNSPLH
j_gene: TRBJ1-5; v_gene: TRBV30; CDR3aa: AWSVRGGLGNQPQH